This TCR beta chain was sequenced during a study of blood T cell repertoires in COVID-19. Some clones are missing from TCRdb's copy, which holds only in-frame ones; the method was immunoSEQ multiplex PCR. In the table there are around 250,000 clones, about 82% of which are singletons. The V end was cut by 3 bases, the J end by 6 bases, with 13 bases between. Germline lookup yields CDR1 MNHEY and CDR2 SMNVEV (reference sequence). This CDR3 is 14 amino acids long. The chain uses TRBV27 and TRBJ2-3; D perhaps matches TRBD1 (6 bases). The origin of this receptor is a man at least 80 years old with acute or convalescent COVID-19. Specimen: peripheral blood. CDR3 nucleotide sequence: TGTGCCAGCAGTTTCGACAGGAAGGGGGATACGCAGTATTTT. This codes for CASSFDRKGDTQYF.